Reported below is one T cell receptor (beta chain). No antigen is known for it. The Oncomine TCR Beta short-read assay sequenced DNA from cultured CD4+ T cells. Genomic DNA from cultured CD4+ T cells was extracted. TCRdb re-called the PCR reads with MiXCR, one entry per CDR3 protein. The data contain approximately 13,000 distinct CDR3 sequences, around 64% of them singletons. This specimen comes from a study of vaccination and CD4 T cells after COVID-19. Across the whole study: Nasal swab PCR detected SARS-CoV-2 in convalescent patients; eight or nine had mild disease, one severe. Study-wide findings and caveats: Convalescent patients displayed a median roughly 90% of reactive clones emerging only post-vaccination.

Treatment given: approximately 10-day PBMC culture with coronavirus spike peptide pools or control peptides (ViraFEST assay). ViraFEST used peptide pools to expand antigen-specific T cells before TCR sequencing. Germline CDR1 is LNHDA and CDR2 is SQIVND (reference sequence). With 5 bases removed from V and 4 bases from J, the gap between germline ends came to 9 bases. This CDR3 comprises 13 residues. The V gene is TRBV19, the J gene TRBJ1-5, with D uncertain. Sequencing was performed on CD4+ T cells from blood, cultured in vitro. This receptor was taken from a human donor who had recovered from COVID-19. As DNA, the CDR3 is TGTGCCAGTAGTTATATCAGTAATCAGCCCCAGCATTTT. This codes for CASSYISNQPQHF.